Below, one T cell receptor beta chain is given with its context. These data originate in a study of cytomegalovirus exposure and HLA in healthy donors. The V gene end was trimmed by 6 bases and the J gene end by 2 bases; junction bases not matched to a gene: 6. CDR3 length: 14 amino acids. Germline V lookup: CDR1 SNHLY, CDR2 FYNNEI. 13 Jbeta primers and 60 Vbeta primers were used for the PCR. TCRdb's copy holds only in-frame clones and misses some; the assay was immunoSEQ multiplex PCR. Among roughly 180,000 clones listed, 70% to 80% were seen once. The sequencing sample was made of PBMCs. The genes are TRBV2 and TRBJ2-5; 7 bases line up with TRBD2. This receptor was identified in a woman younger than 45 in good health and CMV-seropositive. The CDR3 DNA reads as TGTGCCAGCAGCAGGACTAGTCTACAAGAGACCCAGTACTTC. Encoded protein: CASSRTSLQETQYF.